The 6 T cell receptor beta chains listed next were all sequenced from one sample in a study of blood T cell repertoires in COVID-19. This table comes from immunoSEQ multiplex PCR, and its TCRdb copy is limited to in-frame clones, with some not included. The sample gives about 210,000 clones, approximately 90% of which show up once; 4.5% to 5.5% is in the top ten. The sample was peripheral blood. The receptors were gathered from a woman aged 40 to 50 with acute or convalescent COVID-19.

The chain joins TRBV7-7 to TRBJ2-5, with TRBD2 identical over 13 bases. The V gene end was trimmed by 5 bases and the J gene end by 1 base; junction bases not matched to a gene: 4. Germline loops: CDR1 SSHAT, CDR2 FNYEAQ (reference sequence). The CDR3 runs to 16 residues. CDR3 DNA sequence: TGTGCCAGCAGCCACGGACTAGCGGGGGCCCAAGAGACCCAGTACTTC. Translated: CASSHGLAGAQETQYF.

The V gene is TRBV5-5, the J gene TRBJ1-2, with D possibly being TRBD1 (6 bases). V lost 4 bases and J lost 0, with 16 bases in between. The length of the CDR3 is 16 residues. CDR1 and CDR2 (germline): SGHKS, YYEKEE (reference sequence). The CDR3: CASSRKNRTANYGYTF. The CDR3 DNA sequence: TGTGCCAGCAGCCGTAAAAACAGGACAGCTAACTATGGCTACACCTTC.

J is TRBJ1-5 and V is TRBV7-2; 7 bases fit TRBD1. This CDR3 spans 18 amino acids. V lost 3 bases and J lost 2; bases outside the gene matches: 13. Looked up from germline, CDR1 is SGHTA and CDR2 is FQGNSA. In DNA form, the CDR3 reads TGTGCCAGCAGCTTTCAACGACAGGGAACGTGGGGCAATCAGCCCCAGCATTTT. It specifies CASSFQRQGTWGNQPQHF.

This rearrangement joins TRBV7-2 to TRBJ1-5; D perhaps matches TRBD1 (5 bases). From germline, CDR1 is SGHTA and CDR2 FQGNSA. Trimming pared 2 bases from V and 7 bases from J, leaving 15 bases between. The CDR3 sequence is 15 residues long. The CDR3 region is CASSLTGLRGQPQHF. CDR3 coding DNA: TGTGCCAGCAGCTTAACAGGCCTACGTGGCCAGCCCCAGCATTTT.

This clone appeared a single time. The chain recombines TRBV25-1 with TRBJ1-1; D not certain. V lost 0 bases, J lost 3 bases, and 8 bases lay in between. There are 14 residues in the CDR3. Germline CDR1 reads MGHDK; CDR2 reads SYGVNS. The CDR3 loop is CASSEYSPYTEAFF. The CDR3 DNA follows: TGTGCCAGCAGTGAATATTCCCCCTACACTGAAGCTTTCTTT.

In its sample, this clone was seen once. The chain uses TRBV30 and TRBJ2-1; D might be TRBD2 (5 bases). The CDR3 sequence is 14 residues long. Deletions cut 6 bases from V and 0 bases from J, with 12 bases between. Germline V gene data show CDR1 as GTSNPN and CDR2 as SVGIG (reference sequence). The CDR3 DNA reads TGTGCCTGTAGAACGAGGGACTCCTACAATGAGCAGTTCTTC. Translating it yields CACRTRDSYNEQFF.